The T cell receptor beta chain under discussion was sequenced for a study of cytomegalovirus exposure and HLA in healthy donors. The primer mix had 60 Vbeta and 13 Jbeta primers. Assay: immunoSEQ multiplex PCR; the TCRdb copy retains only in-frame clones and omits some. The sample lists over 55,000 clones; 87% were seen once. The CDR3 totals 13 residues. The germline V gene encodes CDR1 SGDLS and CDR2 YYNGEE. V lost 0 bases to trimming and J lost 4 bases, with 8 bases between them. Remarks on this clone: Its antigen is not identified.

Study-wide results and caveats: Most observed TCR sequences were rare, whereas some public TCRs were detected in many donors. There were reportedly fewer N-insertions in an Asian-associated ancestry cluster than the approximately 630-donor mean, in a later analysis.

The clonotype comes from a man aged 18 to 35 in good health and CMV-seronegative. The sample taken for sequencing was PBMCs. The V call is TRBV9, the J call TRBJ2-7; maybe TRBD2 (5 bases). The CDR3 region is CASSVDGGYEQYF. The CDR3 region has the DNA TGTGCCAGCAGCGTAGATGGCGGGTACGAGCAGTACTTC.